The rows below give T cell receptor beta chains drawn from one sample of a study of CD8 T cells in Susac syndrome. TCRdb reprocessed the immunoSEQ multiplex PCR reads via MiXCR and lists one record per CDR3 protein. The sample contains 250,000 to 300,000 distinct CDR3 sequences, 70% to 90% of which appear only once. Sequenced sample: CD8+ T cells from PBMCs. These receptors originate from a human donor with multiple sclerosis. Each CDR3 is given with its conserved first and last residue. Fields, in order: V gene, CDR3 length, clone size, J gene, D gene, CDR3 protein, CDR3 DNA. A D gene is named only where the DNA matches it firmly. For some rows the clone size is stated as once, few or many, or as a class when expanded; others skip it.

V gene: TRBV9; CDR3 length: 15; clone size: NA; J gene: TRBJ1-2; D gene: NA; CDR3 protein: CASSPTTGPQNGYTF; CDR3 DNA: TGTGCCAGCAGCCCGACTACAGGGCCCCAAAATGGCTACACCTTC
V gene: TRBV2; CDR3 length: 13; clone size: NA; J gene: TRBJ1-2; D gene: NA; CDR3 protein: CASLGGDVYGYTF; CDR3 DNA: TGTGCCAGTCTAGGCGGAGATGTCTATGGCTACACCTTC
V gene: TRBV10-1; CDR3 length: 16; clone size: NA; J gene: TRBJ2-3; D gene: NA; CDR3 protein: CASRAGTHHCTDTQYF; CDR3 DNA: TGCGCCAGCAGAGCCGGGACTCATCATTGCACAGATACGCAGTATTTT
V gene: TRBV28; CDR3 length: 14; clone size: NA; J gene: TRBJ2-1; D gene: TRBD2; CDR3 protein: CASSLTGGPNEQFF; CDR3 DNA: TGTGCCAGCAGTTTGACGGGAGGGCCGAATGAGCAGTTCTTC
V gene: TRBV27; CDR3 length: 16; clone size: once; J gene: TRBJ1-4; D gene: NA; CDR3 protein: CASSLSGEGTNEKLFF; CDR3 DNA: TGTGCCAGCAGTCTTTCAGGGGAAGGGACTAATGAAAAACTGTTTTTT
V gene: TRBV2; CDR3 length: 12; clone size: few; J gene: TRBJ2-7; D gene: NA; CDR3 protein: CARGYSSYEQYF; CDR3 DNA: TGTGCCAGAGGTTATTCCTCCTACGAGCAGTACTTC
V gene: TRBV27; CDR3 length: 14; clone size: NA; J gene: TRBJ2-1; D gene: NA; CDR3 protein: CASSLSASYGEQFF; CDR3 DNA: TGTGCCAGCAGTTTATCAGCTAGCTATGGTGAGCAGTTCTTC
V gene: TRBV7-9; CDR3 length: 15; clone size: NA; J gene: TRBJ2-7; D gene: TRBD1; CDR3 protein: CASSARTGAAYEQYF; CDR3 DNA: TGTGCCAGCAGCGCCCGGACAGGAGCTGCCTACGAGCAGTACTTC
V gene: TRBV9; CDR3 length: 15; clone size: NA; J gene: TRBJ1-2; D gene: NA; CDR3 protein: CASSVSSQANYGYTF; CDR3 DNA: TGTGCCAGCAGCGTGTCCAGCCAAGCTAACTATGGCTACACCTTC
V gene: TRBV2; CDR3 length: 11; clone size: few; J gene: TRBJ2-7; D gene: NA; CDR3 protein: CASNTGLEQYF; CDR3 DNA: TGTGCCAGCAATACAGGTCTGGAGCAGTACTTC
V gene: TRBV28; CDR3 length: 15; clone size: NA; J gene: TRBJ2-3; D gene: TRBD2; CDR3 protein: CASTGRGTRADTQYF; CDR3 DNA: TGTGCCAGCACCGGTAGGGGGACTAGGGCAGATACGCAGTATTTT
V gene: TRBV29-1; CDR3 length: 12; clone size: few; J gene: TRBJ2-3; D gene: NA; CDR3 protein: CSVEDGLSTQYF; CDR3 DNA: TGCAGCGTTGAAGATGGTCTGAGTACGCAGTATTTT
V gene: TRBV3-1; CDR3 length: 14; clone size: once; J gene: TRBJ1-1; D gene: NA; CDR3 protein: CASSHGLVNTEAFF; CDR3 DNA: TGTGCCAGCAGCCATGGGTTGGTGAACACTGAAGCTTTCTTT
V gene: TRBV27; CDR3 length: 12; clone size: NA; J gene: TRBJ1-2; D gene: NA; CDR3 protein: CATRRGVDGYTF; CDR3 DNA: TGTGCGACCAGACGAGGGGTGGATGGCTACACCTTC
V gene: TRBV4-2; CDR3 length: 14; clone size: NA; J gene: TRBJ2-7; D gene: NA; CDR3 protein: CASSQRPESYEQYF; CDR3 DNA: TGTGCCAGCAGCCAGAGACCCGAATCCTACGAGCAGTACTTC
V gene: TRBV10-3; CDR3 length: 13; clone size: NA; J gene: TRBJ2-1; D gene: NA; CDR3 protein: CAITPGLYNEQFF; CDR3 DNA: TGTGCCATCACCCCGGGACTCTACAATGAGCAGTTCTTC
V gene: TRBV19; CDR3 length: 15; clone size: NA; J gene: TRBJ2-2; D gene: NA; CDR3 protein: CASRPRGGGTGELFF; CDR3 DNA: TGTGCCAGTAGACCCCGCGGAGGAGGCACCGGGGAGCTGTTTTTT
V gene: TRBV7-9; CDR3 length: 15; clone size: NA; J gene: TRBJ2-7; D gene: NA; CDR3 protein: CASSAWVGHLYEQYF; CDR3 DNA: TGTGCCAGCAGCGCCTGGGTGGGACACCTCTACGAGCAGTACTTC
V gene: TRBV18; CDR3 length: 12; clone size: few; J gene: TRBJ2-7; D gene: TRBD2; CDR3 protein: CASSPLAGEQYF; CDR3 DNA: TGTGCCAGCTCCCCACTAGCGGGAGAACAGTACTTC
V gene: TRBV2; CDR3 length: 18; clone size: NA; J gene: TRBJ2-5; D gene: NA; CDR3 protein: CARGRTVLKSSFQETQYF; CDR3 DNA: TGTGCCAGGGGGAGGACAGTTCTTAAAAGCTCCTTCCAAGAGACCCAGTACTTC
V gene: TRBV7-2; CDR3 length: 15; clone size: NA; J gene: TRBJ1-5; D gene: NA; CDR3 protein: CARSLGQGRRQPQHF; CDR3 DNA: TGTGCCAGAAGCTTGGGGCAGGGGCGCCGACAGCCCCAGCATTTT
V gene: TRBV27; CDR3 length: 15; clone size: few; J gene: TRBJ2-1; D gene: NA; CDR3 protein: CASRAGGRGGREQFF; CDR3 DNA: TGTGCCAGCAGGGCGGGCGGGAGAGGGGGGAGGGAGCAGTTCTTC
V gene: TRBV7-9; CDR3 length: 15; clone size: once; J gene: TRBJ2-3; D gene: NA; CDR3 protein: CASSPLISSTDTQYF; CDR3 DNA: TGTGCCAGCAGCCCATTAATCTCTAGCACAGATACGCAGTATTTT
V gene: TRBV9; CDR3 length: 14; clone size: once; J gene: TRBJ2-3; D gene: NA; CDR3 protein: CASSVEAPRDTQYF; CDR3 DNA: TGTGCCAGCAGCGTAGAGGCACCTCGGGATACGCAGTATTTT
V gene: TRBV5-1; CDR3 length: 14; clone size: NA; J gene: TRBJ2-3; D gene: TRBD2; CDR3 protein: CASSWGDYTDTQYF; CDR3 DNA: TGCGCCAGCAGCTGGGGGGACTACACAGATACGCAGTATTTT
V gene: TRBV7-3; CDR3 length: 13; clone size: NA; J gene: TRBJ2-1; D gene: NA; CDR3 protein: CASSLGGEVGQFF; CDR3 DNA: TGTGCCAGCAGCTTAGGCGGGGAAGTAGGGCAGTTCTTC
V gene: TRBV20-1; CDR3 length: 13; clone size: NA; J gene: TRBJ2-7; D gene: TRBD2; CDR3 protein: CSANSGNAYEQYF; CDR3 DNA: TGCAGTGCTAATAGCGGGAACGCGTACGAGCAGTACTTC
V gene: TRBV9; CDR3 length: 14; clone size: NA; J gene: TRBJ2-1; D gene: TRBD2; CDR3 protein: CASAPSGIRFEQFF; CDR3 DNA: TGTGCCAGCGCACCTAGCGGGATCCGCTTTGAGCAGTTCTTC
V gene: TRBV23-1; CDR3 length: 14; clone size: NA; J gene: TRBJ1-2; D gene: NA; CDR3 protein: CASSRQLALYGYTF; CDR3 DNA: TGCGCCAGCAGTCGGCAATTGGCACTGTATGGCTACACCTTC
V gene: TRBV7-9; CDR3 length: 15; clone size: NA; J gene: TRBJ2-4; D gene: TRBD2; CDR3 protein: CASSPGGLARDIQYF; CDR3 DNA: TGTGCCAGCAGCCCTGGAGGACTAGCTAGGGACATTCAGTACTTC
V gene: TRBV28; CDR3 length: 16; clone size: NA; J gene: TRBJ2-1; D gene: NA; CDR3 protein: CASSLSGLLLPNEQFF; CDR3 DNA: TGTGCCAGCAGTTTGTCGGGACTGCTACTTCCCAATGAGCAGTTCTTC
V gene: TRBV2; CDR3 length: 13; clone size: NA; J gene: TRBJ2-1; D gene: NA; CDR3 protein: CASRVRKGNEQFF; CDR3 DNA: TGTGCCAGCAGAGTACGGAAGGGCAATGAGCAGTTCTTC
V gene: TRBV2; CDR3 length: 14; clone size: NA; J gene: TRBJ2-1; D gene: NA; CDR3 protein: CASNGAGSYNEQFF; CDR3 DNA: TGTGCCAGCAATGGAGCCGGCTCCTACAATGAGCAGTTCTTC